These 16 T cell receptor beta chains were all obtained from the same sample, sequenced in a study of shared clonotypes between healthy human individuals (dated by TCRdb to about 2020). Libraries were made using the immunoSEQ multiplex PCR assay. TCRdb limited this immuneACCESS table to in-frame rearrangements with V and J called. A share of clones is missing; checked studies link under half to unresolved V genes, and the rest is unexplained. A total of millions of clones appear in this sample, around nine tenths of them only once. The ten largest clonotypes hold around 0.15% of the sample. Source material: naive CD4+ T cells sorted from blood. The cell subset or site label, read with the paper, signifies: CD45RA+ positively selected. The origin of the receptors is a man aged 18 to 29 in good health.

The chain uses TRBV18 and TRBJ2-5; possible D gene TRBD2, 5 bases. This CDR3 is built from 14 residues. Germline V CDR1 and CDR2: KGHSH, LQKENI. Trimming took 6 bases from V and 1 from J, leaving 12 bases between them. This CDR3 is CASSAAGIQETQYF. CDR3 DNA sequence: TGTGCCAGCTCTGCTGCGGGCATCCAAGAGACCCAGTACTTC.

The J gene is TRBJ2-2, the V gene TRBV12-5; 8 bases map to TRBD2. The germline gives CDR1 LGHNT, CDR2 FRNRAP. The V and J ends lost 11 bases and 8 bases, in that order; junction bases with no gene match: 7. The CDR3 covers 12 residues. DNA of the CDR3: TGTGCTTCTGCGCGACTAGCGGGGGAGCTGTTTTTT. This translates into CASARLAGELFF.

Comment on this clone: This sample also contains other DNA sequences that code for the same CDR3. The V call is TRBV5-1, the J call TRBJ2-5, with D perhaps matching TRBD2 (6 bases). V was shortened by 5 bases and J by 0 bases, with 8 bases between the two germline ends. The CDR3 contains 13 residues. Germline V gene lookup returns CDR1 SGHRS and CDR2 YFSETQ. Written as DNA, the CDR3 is TGCGCCAGCAGTAGGGACTACCAAGAGACCCAGTACTTC. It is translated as CASSRDYQETQYF. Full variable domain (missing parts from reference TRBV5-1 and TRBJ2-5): KAGVTQTPRYLIKTRGQQVTLSCSPISGHRSVSWYQQTPGQGLQFLFEYFSETQRNKGNFPGRFSGRQFSNSRSEMNVSTLELGDSALYLCASSRDYQETQYFGPGTRLLVL.

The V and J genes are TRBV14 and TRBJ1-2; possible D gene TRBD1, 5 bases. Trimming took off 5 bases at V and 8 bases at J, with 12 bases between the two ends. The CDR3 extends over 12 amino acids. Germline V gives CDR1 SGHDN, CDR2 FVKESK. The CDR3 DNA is TGTGCCAGCAGCAGAGGGGTGAGGGGCTACACCTTC. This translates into CASSRGVRGYTF.

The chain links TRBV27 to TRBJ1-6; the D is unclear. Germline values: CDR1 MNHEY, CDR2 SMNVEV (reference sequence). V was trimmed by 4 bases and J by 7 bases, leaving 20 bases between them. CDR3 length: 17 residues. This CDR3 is CASSYRLNPAQNSPLHF. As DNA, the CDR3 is TGTGCCAGCAGTTACCGGCTTAACCCAGCGCAGAATTCACCCCTCCACTTT.

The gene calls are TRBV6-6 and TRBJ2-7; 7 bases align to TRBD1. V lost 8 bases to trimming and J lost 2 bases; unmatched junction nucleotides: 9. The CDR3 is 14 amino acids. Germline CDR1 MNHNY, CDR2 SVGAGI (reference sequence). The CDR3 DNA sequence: TGTGCCAGCCATTTCCGACAGGGAGCCTACGAGCAGTACTTC. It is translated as CASHFRQGAYEQYF.

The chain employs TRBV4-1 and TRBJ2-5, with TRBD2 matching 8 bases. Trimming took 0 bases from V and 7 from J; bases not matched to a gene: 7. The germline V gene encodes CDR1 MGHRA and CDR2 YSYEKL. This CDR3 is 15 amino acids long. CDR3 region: CASSQDPGGVGTQYF. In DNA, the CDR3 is TGCGCCAGCAGCCAAGATCCGGGGGGGGTCGGGACCCAGTACTTC.

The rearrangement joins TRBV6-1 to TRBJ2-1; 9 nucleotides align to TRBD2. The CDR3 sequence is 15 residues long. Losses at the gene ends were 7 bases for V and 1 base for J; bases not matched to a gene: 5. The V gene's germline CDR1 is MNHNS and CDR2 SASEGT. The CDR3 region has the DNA TGTGCCAGCACCAGACTAGCGGATTCCTACAATGAGCAGTTCTTC. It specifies CASTRLADSYNEQFF.

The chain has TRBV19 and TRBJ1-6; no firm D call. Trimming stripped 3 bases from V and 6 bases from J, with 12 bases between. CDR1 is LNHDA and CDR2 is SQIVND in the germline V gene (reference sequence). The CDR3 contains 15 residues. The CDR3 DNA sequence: TGTGCCAGTAGTATTGGCCAGAAGAGTAATTCACCCCTCCACTTT. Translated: CASSIGQKSNSPLHF.

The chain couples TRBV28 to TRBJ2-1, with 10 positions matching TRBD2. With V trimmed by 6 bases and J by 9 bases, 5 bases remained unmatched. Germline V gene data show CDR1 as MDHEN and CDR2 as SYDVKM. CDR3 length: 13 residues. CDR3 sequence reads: CASSPSGSGEQFF. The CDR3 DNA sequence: TGTGCCAGCAGCCCTAGCGGGAGCGGTGAGCAGTTCTTC.

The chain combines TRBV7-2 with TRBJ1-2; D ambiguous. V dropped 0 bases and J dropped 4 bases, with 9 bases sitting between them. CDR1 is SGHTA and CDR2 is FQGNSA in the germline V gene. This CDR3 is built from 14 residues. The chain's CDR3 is CASSLAQEIYGYTF. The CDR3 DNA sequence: TGTGCCAGCAGCTTAGCGCAGGAGATCTATGGCTACACCTTC.

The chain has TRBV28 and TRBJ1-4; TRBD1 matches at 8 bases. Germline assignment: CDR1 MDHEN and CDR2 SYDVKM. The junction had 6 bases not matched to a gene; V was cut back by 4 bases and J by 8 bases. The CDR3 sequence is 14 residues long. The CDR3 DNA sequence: TGTGCCAGCAGTTCTACAGGGGGTGTCGAAAAACTGTTTTTT. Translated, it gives CASSSTGGVEKLFF.

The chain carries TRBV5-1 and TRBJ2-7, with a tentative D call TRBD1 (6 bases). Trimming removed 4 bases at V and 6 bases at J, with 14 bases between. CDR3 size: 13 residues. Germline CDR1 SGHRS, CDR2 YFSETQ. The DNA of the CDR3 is TGCGCCAGCAGCCTGGACAGTGGCGTCGAGCAGTACTTC. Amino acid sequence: CASSLDSGVEQYF.

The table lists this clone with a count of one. This CDR3 is CASSPQGELKYEQYF. The CDR3, as DNA: TGTGCCAGCAGCCCTCAGGGGGAGCTAAAGTACGAGCAGTACTTC. This rearrangement joins TRBV27 to TRBJ2-7; 7 bases fit TRBD1. The germline V gene encodes CDR1 MNHEY and CDR2 SMNVEV (reference sequence). The trim removed 6 bases at V and 4 bases at J, leaving 12 bases unmatched. This CDR3 comprises 15 residues.

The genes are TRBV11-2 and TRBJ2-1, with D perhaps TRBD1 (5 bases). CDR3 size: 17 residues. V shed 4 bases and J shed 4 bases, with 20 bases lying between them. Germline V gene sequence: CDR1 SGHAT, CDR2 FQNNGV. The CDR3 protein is CASSSVSTRVGYNEQFF. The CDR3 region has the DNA TGTGCCAGCAGCTCCGTCTCGACCAGGGTCGGTTACAATGAGCAGTTCTTC.

The CDR3 spells CASRGGGAERYYEQYF. DNA for the CDR3: TGTGCCAGCAGGGGTGGGGGGGCCGAACGGTACTACGAGCAGTACTTC. V and J are TRBV28 and TRBJ2-7, with D perhaps TRBD2 (7 bases). The V and J ends lost 6 bases and 3 bases respectively, with 21 bases between them. The CDR3 is made up of 16 amino acids. Per germline, CDR1 MDHEN and CDR2 SYDVKM.